Below, 28 T cell receptor beta chains from the same sample are listed, as sequenced in a study of T cells in women clearing cervical HPV infection. Assay used: immunoSEQ multiplex PCR; TCRdb lists only in-frame clones, some missing. The sample holds some 46,000 clones. The sequenced material came from blood buffy coat. The receptors derive from a woman aged 18 to 75 with a cervical HPV16 infection that either progressed to CIN3+ or cleared (not recorded which).

On this clone: The CDR3 is cut off 3 residues early in the read; its end comes from the germline J gene. This chain connects TRBV7-2 to TRBJ2-1; 7 bases are a match to TRBD2. The CDR3 runs to 14 residues. Germline CDR1 is SGHTA and CDR2 is FQGNSA. V lost 5 bases to trimming and J lost 6 bases; unmatched junction nucleotides: 7. CDR3 in amino acids: CASSLRTSSNEQFF. CDR3 bases read: TGTGCCAGCAGCCTCCGGACTAGTAGCAATGAG.

About this clone: Read data end 3 residues before the CDR3 end; the end is taken from the germline J gene. The rearrangement joins TRBV7-9 to TRBJ2-7; TRBD2 is a possible D gene (5 bases). Germline V CDR1 and CDR2: SEHNR, FQNEAQ (reference sequence). V gave up 5 bases and J gave up 2 bases, with 10 bases separating them. The length of the CDR3 is 13 residues. Partial CDR3 DNA: TGTGCCAGCAGCCGCTCGAGGGCCTACGAG. It codes for CASSRSRAYE. The CDR3 in full is CASSRSRAYEQYF.

As for this clone: The sequence runs out 3 residues before the end of the CDR3; the remainder is reconstructed from the germline J gene. The chain uses TRBV14 and TRBJ2-7; no clear D. V lost 4 bases, J lost 3 bases, and 4 bases lay in between. The germline CDR1 and CDR2 sequences are SGHDN and FVKESK. The CDR3 length is 11 residues. CDR3 in amino acids: CASSPLYEQYF. CDR3 DNA (partial): TGTGCCAGCAGCCCCCTCTACGAG.

Turning to this clone: From the germline J gene comes the end of the CDR3, since the read stops 3 residues before it. The chain has TRBV19 and TRBJ2-2; TRBD1 aligns across 7 bases. Germline CDR1 LNHDA, CDR2 SQIVND (reference sequence). CDR3 size: 15 residues. The covered CDR3 bases are TGTGCCAGTAGCACAGGGACAGCAACTAATGAAAAG. It yields the protein CASSTGTATNEK. From start to end, the CDR3 is CASSTGTATNEKLFF.

As to this clone: The read halts 3 residues ahead of the CDR3 end, with the missing end drawn from the germline J gene. The chain joins TRBV30 to TRBJ1-1; the D is unclear. Trimming removed 0 bases at V and 0 bases at J, with 8 bases between. The CDR3 runs to 14 residues. CDR1 and CDR2 (germline): GTSNPN, SVGIG (reference sequence). Here the CDR3 reads CAWSVNNVNTEAFF. CDR3 DNA (partial): TGTGCCTGGAGTGTTAACAACGTGAACACTGAA.

About this clone itself: The DNA ends 3 residues before the CDR3 does, and the rest of the CDR3 is filled in from the germline J gene. The chain couples TRBV18 to TRBJ2-3; 9 bases are shared with TRBD2. Trimming removed 3 bases from V and 0 bases from J; junction bases left unmatched: 4. This CDR3 is built from 16 residues. Germline CDR1 is KGHSH and CDR2 is LQKENI. The CDR3 DNA, read in part, is TGTGCCAGCTCACCCTGGACTAGCGCGAGCACAGATACG. As protein: CASSPWTSASTDT. The CDR3 in its entirety is CASSPWTSASTDTQYF.

The CDR3: CASSTLRGDEQFF. The sequenced CDR3 bases are TGTGCCAGTAGTACCTTAAGGGGTGATGAG. The chain carries TRBV19 and TRBJ2-1, with TRBD1 as a possible D gene (5 bases). Read coverage stops 3 residues before the CDR3 terminus; the germline J gene supplies the remainder. The CDR3 extends over 13 amino acids. The germline V gene has CDR1 LNHDA and CDR2 SQIVND (reference sequence). V was cut by 4 bases and J by 8 bases, with 12 bases left in between.

A note on this clone: The read comes to an end 3 residues before the CDR3 does, leaving the germline J gene to fill in the end. The chain joins TRBV2 to TRBJ2-3; 8 nucleotides align to TRBD2. The CDR3 totals 16 residues. CDR1 is SNHLY, CDR2 FYNNEI, per germline. V lost 7 bases, J lost 4 bases, and 13 bases stayed unmatched. The CDR3 loop is CASTTIGTRIADTQYF. CDR3 bases read: TGTGCCAGCACTACGATTGGGACTAGAATTGCAGATACG.

As regards this clone: The sequenced fragment ends 3 residues before the CDR3 boundary, so the rest is inferred from the germline J gene. The chain combines TRBV7-6 with TRBJ2-3; no clear D gene. This CDR3 region has 14 residues. V lost 1 base, J lost 2 bases, and 7 bases lay in between. Germline V gene data show CDR1 as SGHVS and CDR2 as FNYEAQ. CDR3 DNA, as far as it was read: TGTGCCAGCAGCTTAGAAGACTTCACAGATACG. Amino acids: CASSLEDFTDT. The full CDR3 protein is CASSLEDFTDTQYF.

Comment on this clone: The read terminates 3 residues ahead of where the CDR3 ends, so the germline J gene completes it. This chain links TRBV30 with TRBJ2-7, with TRBD1 identical over 7 bases. From germline, CDR1 is GTSNPN and CDR2 SVGIG (reference sequence). CDR3 length: 16 amino acids. V was clipped by 0 bases and J by 6 bases; unmatched bases: 14. The sequenced part of the CDR3 DNA is TGTGCCTGGAGTGTACTCCCACTAGGGGGCGAATGCGAG. Translating gives CAWSVLPLGGECE. The whole CDR3 region reads CAWSVLPLGGECEQYF.

Of note for this clone: The CDR3 end falls 3 residues outside the read, so it is completed with the germline J gene. The chain is built from TRBV7-3 and TRBJ2-3; 12 positions match TRBD2. The CDR3 sequence is 16 residues long. Unmatched junction bases numbered 4, after V lost 5 bases and J lost 1 base. Germline loops: CDR1 SGHTA, CDR2 FQGTGA. The CDR3: CASSPRLAGGTDTQYF. The sequenced part of the CDR3 DNA is TGTGCCAGCAGCCCGCGACTAGCGGGGGGCACAGATACG.

A remark on this clone: The read ends 3 residues early relative to the CDR3; the germline J gene fills the gap. This sequence joins TRBV5-1 and TRBJ2-5; perhaps TRBD1 as D (6 bases). Trimming took off 1 base at V and 4 bases at J, with 11 bases between the two ends. Per the germline V gene, CDR1 is SGHRS and CDR2 is YFSETQ. The CDR3 totals 14 residues. CDR3 amino acids: CASSLWTALETQYF. The sequenced part of the CDR3 DNA is TGCGCCAGCAGCTTGTGGACAGCTCTAGAGACC.

As regards this clone: The junction shows a germline mismatch at one end, possibly a read error. With the read ending 3 residues before the CDR3 end, the germline J gene is used to fill in that end. Additional DNA sequences in this sample encode the identical CDR3. The rearrangement links TRBV30 to TRBJ1-3; a possible D gene is TRBD1 (5 bases). Germline V gene lookup returns CDR1 GTSNPN and CDR2 SVGIG (reference sequence). The CDR3 is 15 amino acids. CDR3 region: CAWSALWPGGNTIYF. The part of the CDR3 DNA that was read is TGTGCCTGGAGTGCCTTATGGCCGGGGGGAAACACA.

Details on this clone: The read terminates 3 residues before the CDR3 end, so the remaining end is supplied by the germline J gene. The rearrangement links TRBV5-5 to TRBJ1-5; D gene uncertain. From germline, CDR1 is SGHKS and CDR2 YYEKEE (reference sequence). V lost 0 bases and J lost 7, with 11 bases in between. CDR3 length: 14 residues. CDR3 residues: CASSLETGSQPQHF. The CDR3 DNA, read in part, is TGTGCCAGCAGCTTGGAGACGGGGAGCCAGCCC. The entire variable domain, with the rest obtained from reference TRBV5-5 and TRBJ1-5, is as follows: DAGVTQSPTHLIKTRGQQVTLRCSPISGHKSVSWYQQVLGQGPQFIFQYYEKEERGRGNFPDRFSARQFPNYSSELNVNALLLGDSALYLCASSLETGSQPQHFGDGTRLSIL.

Note on this clone: The read falls 3 residues short of the CDR3 end, and the missing part is taken from the germline J gene. V gene TRBV7-3 combines with J gene TRBJ2-1; TRBD2 agrees at 7 bases. Germline-derived CDR1 and CDR2 are SGHTA and FQGTGA. CDR3 length: 13 amino acids. V lost 3 bases and J lost 7; bases outside the gene matches: 3. CDR3 residues: CASSLGLLNEQFF. The part of the CDR3 DNA that was read is TGTGCCAGCAGCTTGGGACTACTTAATGAG.

Notes on this clone: From the germline J gene comes the end of the CDR3, since the read stops 3 residues before it. The chain uses TRBV20-1 and TRBJ2-7, with TRBD2 identical over 7 bases. With V trimmed by 6 bases and J by 3 bases, 11 bases remained unmatched. The CDR3 has 14 residues. Germline CDR1 reads DFQATT; CDR2 reads SNEGSKA (reference sequence). The covered CDR3 bases are TGCAGTGCCACAGCTCGTGGGAGGGGCTACGAG. Its protein is CSATARGRGYE. The complete CDR3 protein is CSATARGRGYEQYF.

Comment on this clone: From the germline J gene comes the end of the CDR3, since the read stops 3 residues before it. The rearrangement uses TRBV19 and TRBJ1-2; D may be TRBD1 (6 bases). The CDR3 extends over 13 amino acids. Trimming took 4 bases from V and 7 from J, leaving 13 bases between them. CDR1 LNHDA and CDR2 SQIVND come from the germline V gene (reference sequence). The chain's CDR3 is CASSTQQGSGYTF. CDR3 DNA (partial): TGTGCCAGTAGTACCCAACAGGGCTCTGGC.

For this clone: The read is 3 residues too short to cover the CDR3 end, so that end is filled in from the germline J gene. The V gene is TRBV5-1, the J gene TRBJ1-1; D might be TRBD1 (5 bases). Germline loops: CDR1 SGHRS, CDR2 YFSETQ. V was trimmed by 0 bases and J by 0 bases, leaving 12 bases between them. The CDR3 has 16 residues. Partial CDR3 DNA: TGCGCCAGCAGCTTGGAGGTAGACAGCCTGAACACTGAA. Its protein is CASSLEVDSLNTE. Given in full, the CDR3 is CASSLEVDSLNTEAFF.

This CDR3 reads CASSLRTSGDNDYTF. The CDR3 DNA, read in part, is TGTGCCAGCTCACTAAGGACTAGCGGTGACAATGAC. The V and J genes are TRBV18 and TRBJ1-2; no reliable D call. Read data end 3 residues before the CDR3 end; the end is taken from the germline J gene. From germline, CDR1 is KGHSH and CDR2 LQKENI. CDR3 length equals 15 residues. Variable domain in full (rest from reference TRBV18 and TRBJ1-2): NAGVMQNPRHLVRRRGQEARLRCSPMKGHSHVYWYRQLPEEGLKFMVYLQKENIIDESGMPKERFSAEFPKEGPSILRIQQVVRGDSAAYFCASSLRTSGDNDYTFGSGTRLTVV.

Remarks on this clone: Read coverage stops 3 residues before the CDR3 terminus; the germline J gene supplies the remainder. The genes are TRBV14 and TRBJ1-2, with D unresolved. The CDR3 is 13 amino acids. Germline CDR1 is SGHDN and CDR2 is FVKESK. The V gene lost 6 bases and the J gene lost 2 bases, with 10 bases spanning the gap. The CDR3 DNA, read in part, is TGTGCCAGCAGGGCGCGCGGCAACTATGGC. Its translation: CASRARGNYG. The entire CDR3 reads CASRARGNYGYTF.

With regard to this clone: The observed sequence ends 3 residues before the CDR3 terminus, with the missing tail filled in from the germline J gene. V usage is TRBV20-1 and J usage is TRBJ2-1; D is possibly TRBD2 (7 bases). V lost 0 bases, J lost 3 bases, and 15 bases lay in between. Germline assignment: CDR1 DFQATT and CDR2 SNEGSKA (reference sequence). The CDR3 covers 16 residues. CDR3 amino acids: CSARDEGEGYYNEQFF. The CDR3 bases that were read are TGCAGTGCTAGAGATGAGGGGGAGGGGTACTACAATGAG.

As regards this clone: Read sequence stops 3 residues before the CDR3 end, and the germline J gene provides the missing end. The V and J genes are TRBV7-8 and TRBJ1-1; 7 nucleotides align to TRBD1. V lost 1 base, J lost 7 bases, and 12 bases stayed unmatched. This CDR3 contains 16 residues. CDR1 and CDR2 from the germline V gene are SGHVS and FQNEAQ. The CDR3 protein is CASSLGPGQIKSEAFF. CDR3 DNA, as far as it was read: TGTGCCAGCAGCTTAGGGCCGGGACAGATTAAAAGTGAA.

As for this clone: The read ends 3 residues shy of where the CDR3 ends; the end is completed using the germline J gene. The rearrangement links TRBV19 to TRBJ2-1, with TRBD1 matching over 7 bases. V was clipped by 6 bases and J by 0 bases; unmatched bases: 5. Looked up from germline, CDR1 is LNHDA and CDR2 is SQIVND (reference sequence). CDR3 length equals 15 residues. The CDR3 spells CASSRQGSSYNEQFF. CDR3 DNA (partial): TGTGCCAGTAGCAGACAGGGAAGCTCCTACAATGAG.

Comments on this clone: The observed sequence ends 3 residues before the CDR3 terminus, with the missing tail filled in from the germline J gene. The chain recombines TRBV2 with TRBJ2-1; 7 bases align to TRBD2. Looked up from germline, CDR1 is SNHLY and CDR2 is FYNNEI. V gave up 7 bases and J gave up 6 bases; unmatched junction bases: 12. CDR3 length equals 15 residues. CDR3 region: CASIPTGTNLNEQFF. The DNA read from the CDR3 is TGTGCCAGCATCCCTACCGGGACTAACCTCAATGAG.

As to this clone: From the germline J gene comes the end of the CDR3, since the read stops 3 residues before it. The chain combines TRBV18 with TRBJ2-3, with D possibly being TRBD1 (6 bases). Per the germline V gene, CDR1 is KGHSH and CDR2 is LQKENI. This CDR3 has 15 amino acids. Trimming cost V 6 bases and J 2 bases, with 15 bases left between them. Incomplete CDR3 DNA: TGTGCCAGCTCCCTTAGGACAGACCCCACAGATACG. This gives the protein CASSLRTDPTDT. The entire CDR3 reads CASSLRTDPTDTQYF.

In regard to this clone: The read terminates 3 residues before the CDR3 end, so the remaining end is supplied by the germline J gene. The chain uses TRBV18 and TRBJ2-7; D possibly corresponds to TRBD2 (5 bases). This CDR3 has 14 residues. The germline CDR1 and CDR2 sequences are KGHSH and LQKENI. V was pared by 6 bases and J by 1 base, with 13 bases between. The CDR3 spells CASSRFSDSYEQYF. CDR3 bases read: TGTGCCAGCTCGCGGTTTAGCGATTCCTACGAG. Full variable domain (outside the CDR3, taken from reference TRBV18 and TRBJ2-7): NAGVMQNPRHLVRRRGQEARLRCSPMKGHSHVYWYRQLPEEGLKFMVYLQKENIIDESGMPKERFSAEFPKEGPSILRIQQVVRGDSAAYFCASSRFSDSYEQYFGPGTRLTVT.

To note about this clone: The sequenced fragment ends 3 residues before the CDR3 boundary, so the rest is inferred from the germline J gene. The rearrangement links TRBV6-2 or TRBV6-3 to TRBJ2-6; D is ambiguous. The V end was cut by 3 bases, the J end by 3 bases, with 3 bases between. The germline V gene encodes CDR1 MNHEY and CDR2 SVGEGT. This CDR3 is built from 13 residues. The part of the CDR3 DNA that was read is TGTGCCAGCAGTTATAGTGGGGCCAACGTC. As protein: CASSYSGANV. In full, the CDR3 reads CASSYSGANVLTF.

Regarding this clone: Coverage ceases 3 residues before the CDR3 finishes, and the germline J gene fills in the end. The V and J genes are TRBV29-1 and TRBJ2-2, with TRBD1 matching over 7 bases. This CDR3 has 13 residues. V shed 5 bases, J shed 5 bases, and the junction held 5 bases outside the gene matches. CDR1 is SQVTM, CDR2 ANQGSEA, per germline. CDR3 DNA, as far as it was read: TGCAGCGTTCGCGGACAGGAGACCGGGGAG. Translated, it gives CSVRGQETGE. Given in full, the CDR3 is CSVRGQETGELFF.